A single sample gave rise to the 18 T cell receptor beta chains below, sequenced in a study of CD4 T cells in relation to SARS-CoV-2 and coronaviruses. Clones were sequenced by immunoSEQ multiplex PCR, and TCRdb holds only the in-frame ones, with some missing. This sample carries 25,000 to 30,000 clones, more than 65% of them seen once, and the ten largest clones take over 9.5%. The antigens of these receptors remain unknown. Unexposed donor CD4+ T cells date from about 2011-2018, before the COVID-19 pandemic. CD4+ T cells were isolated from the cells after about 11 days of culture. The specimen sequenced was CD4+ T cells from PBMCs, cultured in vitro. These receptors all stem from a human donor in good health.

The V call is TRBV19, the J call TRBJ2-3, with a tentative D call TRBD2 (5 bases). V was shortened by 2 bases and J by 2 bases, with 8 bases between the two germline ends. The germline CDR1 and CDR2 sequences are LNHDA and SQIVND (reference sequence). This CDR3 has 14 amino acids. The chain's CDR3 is CASSIRTPTDTQYF. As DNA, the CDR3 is TGTGCCAGTAGTATAAGGACTCCCACAGATACGCAGTATTTT.

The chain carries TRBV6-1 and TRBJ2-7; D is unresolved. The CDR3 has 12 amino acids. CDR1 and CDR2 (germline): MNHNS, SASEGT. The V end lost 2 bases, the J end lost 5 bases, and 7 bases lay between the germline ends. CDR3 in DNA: TGTGCCAGCAGTGAAACAATCAACGAGCAGTACTTC. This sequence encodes CASSETINEQYF.

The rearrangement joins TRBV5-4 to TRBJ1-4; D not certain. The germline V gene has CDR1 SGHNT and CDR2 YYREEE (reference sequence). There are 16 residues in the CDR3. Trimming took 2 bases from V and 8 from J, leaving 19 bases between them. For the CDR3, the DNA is TGTGCCAGCAGCTTTCCCCCAGGAACCGGACGGGAAAAACTGTTTTTT. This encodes CASSFPPGTGREKLFF.

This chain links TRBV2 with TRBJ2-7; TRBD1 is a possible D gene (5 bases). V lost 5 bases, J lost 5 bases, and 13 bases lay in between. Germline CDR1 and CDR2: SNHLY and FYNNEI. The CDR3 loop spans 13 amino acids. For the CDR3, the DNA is TGTGCCAGCAGTTTTAGGGGATCTGACGAGCAGTACTTC. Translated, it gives CASSFRGSDEQYF.

The CDR3 nucleotides read TGTGCCAGCAGTCCTAATCTGGTGGGAATGTTCGCTAATGAAAAACTGTTTTTT. Its protein product is CASSPNLVGMFANEKLFF. The V and J genes are TRBV7-2 and TRBJ1-4; D uncertain. The CDR3 loop spans 18 amino acids. V lost 6 bases and J 3 bases, leaving 23 bases between the germline ends. Germline CDR1 is SGHTA and CDR2 is FQGNSA.

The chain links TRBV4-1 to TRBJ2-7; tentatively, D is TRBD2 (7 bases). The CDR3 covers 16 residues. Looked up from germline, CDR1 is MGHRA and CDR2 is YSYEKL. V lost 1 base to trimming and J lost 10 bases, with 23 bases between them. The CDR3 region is CASSQVLIRGAQEQYF. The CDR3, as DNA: TGCGCCAGCAGCCAAGTCCTTATACGGGGGGCTCAGGAACAGTACTTC.

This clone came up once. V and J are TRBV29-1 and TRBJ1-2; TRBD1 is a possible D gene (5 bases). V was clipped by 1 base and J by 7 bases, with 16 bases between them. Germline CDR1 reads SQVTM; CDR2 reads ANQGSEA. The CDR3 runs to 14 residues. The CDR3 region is CSVEAGGGGFGYTF. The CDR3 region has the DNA TGCAGCGTTGAAGCGGGCGGGGGAGGGTTTGGCTACACCTTC. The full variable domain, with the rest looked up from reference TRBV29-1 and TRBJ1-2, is SAVISQKPSRDICQRGTSLTIQCQVDSQVTMMFWYRQQPGQSLTLIATANQGSEATYESGFVIDKFPISRPNLTFSTLTVSNMSPEDSSIYLCSVEAGGGGFGYTFGSGTRLTVV.

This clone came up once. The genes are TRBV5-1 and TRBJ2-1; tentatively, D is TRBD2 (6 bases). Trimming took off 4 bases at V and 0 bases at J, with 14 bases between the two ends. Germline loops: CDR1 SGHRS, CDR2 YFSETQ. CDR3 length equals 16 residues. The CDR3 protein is CASSPEGRTSYNEQFF. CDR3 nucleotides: TGCGCCAGCAGCCCGGAGGGGCGGACCTCCTACAATGAGCAGTTCTTC.

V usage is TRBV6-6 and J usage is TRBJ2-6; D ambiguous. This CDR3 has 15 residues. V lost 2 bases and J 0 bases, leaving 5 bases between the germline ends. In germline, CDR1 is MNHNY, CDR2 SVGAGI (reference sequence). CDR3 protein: CASSYELSGANVLTF. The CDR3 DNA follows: TGTGCCAGCAGTTACGAGCTCTCTGGGGCCAACGTCCTGACTTTC.

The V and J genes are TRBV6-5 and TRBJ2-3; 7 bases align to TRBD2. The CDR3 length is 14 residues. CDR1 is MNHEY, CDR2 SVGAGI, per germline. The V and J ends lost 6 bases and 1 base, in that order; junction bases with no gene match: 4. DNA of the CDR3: TGTGCCAGCAGGAGGAGCGGGGGCACAGATACGCAGTATTTT. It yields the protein CASRRSGGTDTQYF.

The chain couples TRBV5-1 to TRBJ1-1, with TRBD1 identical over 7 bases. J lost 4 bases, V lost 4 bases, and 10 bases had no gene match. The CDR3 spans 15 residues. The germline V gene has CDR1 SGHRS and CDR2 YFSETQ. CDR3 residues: CASSLATSGGTEAFF. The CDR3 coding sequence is TGCGCCAGCAGCCTCGCTACCTCAGGGGGCACTGAAGCTTTCTTT.

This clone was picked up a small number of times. CDR3 protein: CASSFNGVGNTEAFF. Here the CDR3 DNA reads TGCGCCAGCAGCTTTAACGGGGTCGGGAACACTGAAGCTTTCTTT. The rearrangement uses TRBV5-1 and TRBJ1-1, with D hard to call. The germline V and J ends were trimmed by 2 bases and 1 base, with 12 bases remaining between them. Germline V gives CDR1 SGHRS, CDR2 YFSETQ. The CDR3 extends over 15 amino acids.

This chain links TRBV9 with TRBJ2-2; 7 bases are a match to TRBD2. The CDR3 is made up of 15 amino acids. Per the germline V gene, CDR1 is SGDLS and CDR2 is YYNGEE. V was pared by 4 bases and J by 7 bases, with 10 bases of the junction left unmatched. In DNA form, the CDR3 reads TGTGCCAGCAGCTCCCTCTCGGGGGGTGGCGGGGAGCTGTTTTTT. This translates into CASSSLSGGGGELFF.

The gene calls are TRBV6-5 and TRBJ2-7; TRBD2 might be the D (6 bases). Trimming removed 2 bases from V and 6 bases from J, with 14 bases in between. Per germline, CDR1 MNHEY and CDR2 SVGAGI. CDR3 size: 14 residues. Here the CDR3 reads CASSYTPRDREQYF. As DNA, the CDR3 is TGTGCCAGCAGTTACACCCCGCGGGACCGCGAGCAGTACTTC.

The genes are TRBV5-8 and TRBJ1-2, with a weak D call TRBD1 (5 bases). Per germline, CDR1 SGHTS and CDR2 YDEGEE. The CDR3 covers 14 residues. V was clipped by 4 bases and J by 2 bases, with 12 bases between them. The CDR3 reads CASSGGPKNYGYTF. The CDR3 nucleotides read TGTGCCAGCAGCGGGGGTCCGAAGAACTATGGCTACACCTTC.

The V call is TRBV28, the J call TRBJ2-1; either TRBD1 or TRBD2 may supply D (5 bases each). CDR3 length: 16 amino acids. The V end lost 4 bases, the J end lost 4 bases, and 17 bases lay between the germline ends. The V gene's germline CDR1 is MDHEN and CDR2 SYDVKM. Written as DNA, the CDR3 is TGTGCCAGCAGTTATCCAGGGAGCAGGATTTACAATGAGCAGTTCTTC. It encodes CASSYPGSRIYNEQFF.

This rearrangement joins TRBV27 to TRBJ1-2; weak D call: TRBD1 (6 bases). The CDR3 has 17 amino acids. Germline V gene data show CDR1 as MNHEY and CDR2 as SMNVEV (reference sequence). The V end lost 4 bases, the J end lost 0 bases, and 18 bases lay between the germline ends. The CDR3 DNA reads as TGTGCCAGCAGTTCAGGCCGGACAGAGAAAGCTAACTATGGCTACACCTTC. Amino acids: CASSSGRTEKANYGYTF.

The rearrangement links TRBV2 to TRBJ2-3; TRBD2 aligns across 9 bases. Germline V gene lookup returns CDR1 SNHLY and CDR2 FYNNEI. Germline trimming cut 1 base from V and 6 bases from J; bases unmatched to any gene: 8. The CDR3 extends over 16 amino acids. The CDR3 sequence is CASSEGVLAGRDTQYF. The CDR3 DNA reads TGTGCCAGCAGTGAAGGGGTCCTAGCGGGAAGGGATACGCAGTATTTT.